This is a list of T cell receptor beta chains from one sample in a study of T cell responses to AZD1222 COVID-19 vaccine. Clones were sequenced by immunoSEQ multiplex PCR, and TCRdb holds only the in-frame ones, with some missing. The repertoire includes more than 100,000 clones, roughly 85% of them detected once, and approximately 8% sits in the top ten. This specimen consisted of peripheral blood, obtained 28 days after the second dose of the MenACWY control vaccine. The source is an adult who received the MenACWY meningococcal vaccine as a control. CDR3s include the opening cysteine and the closing phenylalanine or tryptophan. The D gene is left open where the match is weak. The size entry is marked missing in some rows and otherwise reads once, few, many or a size class.

CDR3 length	clone size	D gene	V gene	J gene	CDR3 protein	CDR3 DNA
16	.	.	TRBV18	TRBJ1-2	CASSSKAGPTNYGYTF	TGTGCCAGCTCATCGAAAGCGGGACCTACTAACTATGGCTACACCTTC
16	.	TRBD1	TRBV19	TRBJ1-5	CASRTKRQGGNQPQHF	TGTGCCAGTAGGACCAAGAGACAGGGGGGGAATCAGCCCCAGCATTTT
15	once	.	TRBV11-3	TRBJ1-1	CASSLDWGENTEAFF	TGTGCCAGCAGCTTAGATTGGGGGGAGAACACTGAAGCTTTCTTT
12	.	.	TRBV5-1	TRBJ1-2	CASSPAGYGYTF	TGCGCCAGCAGCCCCGCAGGGTATGGCTACACCTTC
16	.	.	TRBV13	TRBJ2-7	CASSLAMTAGHYEQYF	TGTGCCAGCAGCTTAGCTATGACGGCGGGCCACTACGAGCAGTACTTC
15	.	.	TRBV5-1	TRBJ2-5	CASSLRDSTKETQYF	TGCGCCAGCAGCTTAAGGGACTCGACCAAAGAGACCCAGTACTTC
16	.	TRBD1	TRBV5-1	TRBJ2-4	CASSVDLDRVKNIQYF	TGCGCCAGCAGCGTGGACTTGGACAGGGTCAAAAACATTCAGTACTTC
15	once	TRBD1	TRBV9	TRBJ1-5	CASSVGTGSNQPQHF	TGTGCCAGCAGCGTAGGGACAGGATCTAATCAGCCCCAGCATTTT
13	.	.	TRBV5-1	TRBJ2-1	CASSPDSLGEQFF	TGCGCCAGCAGCCCTGACAGCTTGGGGGAGCAGTTCTTC
12	.	.	TRBV6-5	TRBJ1-1	CASKEKNTEAFF	TGTGCCAGCAAGGAGAAGAACACTGAAGCTTTCTTT
16	.	.	TRBV19	TRBJ1-1	CASSISLDRLNTEAFF	TGTGCCAGTAGTATATCCCTCGACAGACTGAACACTGAAGCTTTCTTT
15	.	.	TRBV5-1	TRBJ2-5	CASSLEPSGGETQYF	TGCGCCAGCAGCTTGGAACCGAGCGGAGGAGAGACCCAGTACTTC
14	.	.	TRBV30	TRBJ2-2	CAWSVGPLTGELFF	TGTGCCTGGAGTGTAGGACCACTCACCGGGGAGCTGTTTTTT
13	.	.	TRBV14	TRBJ1-2	CASSQGPLYGYTF	TGTGCCAGCAGCCAAGGACCCCTTTATGGCTACACCTTC
14	.	.	TRBV27	TRBJ2-7	CASSRNGQTYEQYF	TGTGCCAGCAGCCGCAATGGACAGACCTACGAGCAGTACTTC
15	once	.	TRBV6-5	TRBJ2-1	CASTPTFRAYNEQFF	TGTGCCAGCACCCCGACTTTCCGGGCCTACAATGAGCAGTTCTTC
16	.	.	TRBV19	TRBJ2-3	CASSRPPGTNTDTQYF	TGTGCCAGTAGCCGACCCCCCGGGACCAACACAGATACGCAGTATTTT
16	once	.	TRBV6-2/TRBV6-3	TRBJ2-3	CASSYLLGRSTDTQYF	TGTGCCAGCAGCTACTTGTTGGGCCGTAGCACAGATACGCAGTATTTT
14	.	.	TRBV18	TRBJ1-2	CASSPTGQIEGYTF	TGTGCCAGCTCACCAACTGGACAGATTGAGGGCTACACCTTC
13	.	.	TRBV14	TRBJ1-4	CASSGTVWGKLFF	TGTGCCAGCAGCGGGACGGTATGGGGAAAACTGTTTTTT
14	.	.	TRBV29-1	TRBJ1-3	CSVVPSSSGNTIYF	TGCAGCGTTGTGCCCAGTTCCTCTGGAAACACCATATATTTT
14	.	TRBD1	TRBV5-6	TRBJ1-2	CASSPGQGVNGYTF	TGTGCCAGCAGCCCGGGACAGGGCGTCAATGGCTACACCTTC
14	.	.	TRBV7-9	TRBJ2-1	CASSPTTTYNEQFF	TGTGCCAGCAGCCCCACGACAACGTACAATGAGCAGTTCTTC
14	.	.	TRBV11-2	TRBJ1-2	CASSLGQASYGYTF	TGTGCCAGCAGCTTAGGGCAGGCGTCCTATGGCTACACCTTC
15	.	.	TRBV5-1	TRBJ2-6	CASSLGYTGANVLTF	TGCGCCAGCAGCTTAGGCTATACAGGGGCCAACGTCCTGACTTTC
14	.	.	TRBV5-6	TRBJ1-1	CASSLVQGGTEAFF	TGTGCCAGCAGCCTTGTCCAGGGAGGTACTGAAGCTTTCTTT
16	.	TRBD2	TRBV2	TRBJ2-3	CASSEYLAGATDTQYF	TGTGCCAGCAGTGAATATCTAGCGGGAGCCACAGATACGCAGTATTTT
12	.	TRBD1	TRBV2	TRBJ1-1	CARVTGEGSAFF	TGTGCCAGAGTGACAGGGGAAGGTAGTGCTTTCTTT
16	.	.	TRBV11-2	TRBJ2-5	CASSLYSGTGAAAQYF	TGTGCCAGCAGCTTATATTCGGGGACTGGGGCCGCGGCCCAGTACTTC
12	.	.	TRBV4-2	TRBJ1-3	CASGRPGNTIYF	TGTGCCAGCGGGAGACCTGGAAACACCATATATTTT
14	.	TRBD2	TRBV11-2	TRBJ2-1	CASRTLRGGNEQFF	TGTGCCAGCAGAACTCTGCGGGGGGGCAATGAGCAGTTCTTC